This TCR beta chain was identified in a study of blood T cell repertoires in COVID-19. The overall study: Acute-phase and convalescent COVID-19 samples originated in the United States, Italy and Spain. PBMCs, B-cell-depleted T cells, or T cells provided the cDNA or gDNA that made up the material.

Original analysis: For nucleated cells, counts were estimated from reference gene primer amplification. The repertoire was sequenced with immunoSEQ multiplex PCR; TCRdb's copy has only in-frame clones and lacks some. The DNA was the basis for D and trimming; V, J and clone size are from that table. In the table there are roughly 170,000 clones, about 86% of which are singletons. The CDR3 is made up of 14 amino acids. Germline loops: CDR1 SGHNT, CDR2 YYREEE (reference sequence). The V end was cut by 6 bases, the J end by 4 bases, with 17 bases between. This clonotype was sampled from a man in his 70s with active or convalescent COVID-19. Sequenced material: peripheral blood. The chain combines TRBV5-4 with TRBJ2-7, with a weak D call TRBD2 (5 bases). DNA of the CDR3: TGTGCCAGCACCGAAGGGAGTTCAGTTTACGAGCAGTACTTC. It encodes CASTEGSSVYEQYF.